Listed here is a single T cell receptor (beta chain). Controls lacked current or lifetime mood disorder and scored 5 or less on depressive symptoms. TCRdb's copy holds only in-frame clones and misses some; the assay was immunoSEQ multiplex PCR. Among about 19,000 clones, about 84% were seen once, and the ten largest hold 0.8% to 0.9%. This record belongs to a study of untreated major depressive disorder. V lost 7 bases and J 6 bases, leaving 12 bases between the germline ends. This CDR3 has 13 amino acids. Looked up from germline, CDR1 is SGHVS and CDR2 is FNYEAQ. This receptor was identified in a woman aged 25 to 39 in good health. The chain uses TRBV7-6 and TRBJ2-2; D is perhaps TRBD2 (7 bases). Sequenced: CD4+ T cells from PBMCs. CDR3 loop: CASTLGGPGELFF. DNA for the CDR3: TGTGCCAGCACCTTGGGGGGGCCCGGGGAGCTGTTTTTT.